At least ten counts were recorded for the clone carrying this TCR beta chain. The data derive from a study of blood T cells in healthy people across ages. The overall study: About one barcoded beta molecule per two T cells came from capture by template switching.

The CDR3 has 12 residues. From germline, CDR1 is DFQATT and CDR2 SNEGSKA (reference sequence). Between the trimmed V and J ends, which lost 6 bases and 5 bases, there was a span of 13 bases. Next came a second PCR, run for about 7 to 11 cycles, which used a sample-barcoded 5' primer along with a J-beta primer mix. TCRdb processed the 5' RACE reads anew with MiXCR; each CDR3 protein has one entry. Of 1.5 million to 2 million distinct CDR3 sequences listed, 25% to 30% are singletons. The genes are TRBV20-1 and TRBJ2-5; D tentatively reads TRBD1 or TRBD2 (5 bases each). Sequencing used blood. The source of this sequence is a woman in her thirties in good health. CDR3 nucleotides: TGCAGTGCAGTCGGGGACGGGGAGACCCAGTACTTC. Residues: CSAVGDGETQYF.